This TCR beta chain was documented in a study of cytomegalovirus exposure and HLA in healthy donors. Sequenced by immunoSEQ multiplex PCR; TCRdb stores in-frame clones only, minus some. This sample has about 400,000 clones; 80% to 90% occur once, and the top ten carry 0.65% to 0.95%. The germline CDR1 and CDR2 sequences are SGHDT and YYEEEE. The CDR3 is made up of 16 amino acids. With 0 bases clipped from V and 1 base from J, the junction kept 2 bases outside the gene matches. The receptor comes from a woman aged 18 to 35 in good health and CMV-seronegative. The source material was PBMCs. V usage is TRBV5-6 and J usage is TRBJ1-4, with 8 bases identical to TRBD1. In nucleotides, the CDR3 is TGTGCCAGCAGCTTGGGACAGGGGCTAACTAATGAAAAACTGTTTTTT. It specifies CASSLGQGLTNEKLFF. Combining the CDR3 with reference TRBV5-6 and TRBJ1-4 gives the whole variable domain DAGVTQSPTHLIKTRGQQVTLRCSPKSGHDTVSWYQQALGQGPQFIFQYYEEEERQRGNFPDRFSGHQFPNYSSELNVNALLLGDSALYLCASSLGQGLTNEKLFFGSGTQLSVL.